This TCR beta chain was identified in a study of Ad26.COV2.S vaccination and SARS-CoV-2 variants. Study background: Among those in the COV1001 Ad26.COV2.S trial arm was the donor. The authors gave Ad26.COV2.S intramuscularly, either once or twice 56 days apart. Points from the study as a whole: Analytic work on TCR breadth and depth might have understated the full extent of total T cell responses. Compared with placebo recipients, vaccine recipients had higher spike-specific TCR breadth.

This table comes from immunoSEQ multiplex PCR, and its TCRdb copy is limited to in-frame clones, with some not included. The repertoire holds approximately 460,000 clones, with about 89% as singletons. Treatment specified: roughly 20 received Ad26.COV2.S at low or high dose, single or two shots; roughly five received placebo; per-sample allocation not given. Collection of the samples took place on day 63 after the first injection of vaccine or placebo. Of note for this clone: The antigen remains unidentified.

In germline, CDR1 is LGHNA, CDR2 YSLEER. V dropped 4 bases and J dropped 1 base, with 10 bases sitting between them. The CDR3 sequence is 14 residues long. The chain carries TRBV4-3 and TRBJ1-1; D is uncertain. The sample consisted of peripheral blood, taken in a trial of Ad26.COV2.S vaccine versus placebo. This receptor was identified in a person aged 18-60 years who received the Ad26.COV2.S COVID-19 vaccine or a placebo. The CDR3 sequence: CASSPGLTNTEAFF. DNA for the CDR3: TGCGCCAGCAGCCCCGGGCTCACGAACACTGAAGCTTTCTTT.